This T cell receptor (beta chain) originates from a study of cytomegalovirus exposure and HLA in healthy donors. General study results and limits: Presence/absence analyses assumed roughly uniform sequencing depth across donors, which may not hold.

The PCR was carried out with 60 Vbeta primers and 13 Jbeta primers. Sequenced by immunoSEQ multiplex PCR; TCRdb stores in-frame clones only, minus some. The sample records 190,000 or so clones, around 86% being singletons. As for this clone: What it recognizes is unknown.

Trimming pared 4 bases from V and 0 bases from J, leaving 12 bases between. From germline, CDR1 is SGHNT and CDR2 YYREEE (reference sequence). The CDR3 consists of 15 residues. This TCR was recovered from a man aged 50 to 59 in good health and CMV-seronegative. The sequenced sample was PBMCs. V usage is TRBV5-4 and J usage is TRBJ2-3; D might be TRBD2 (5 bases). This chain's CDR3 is CASSLQRTSTDTQYF. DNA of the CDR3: TGTGCCAGCAGCCTTCAGAGGACTAGCACAGATACGCAGTATTTT.